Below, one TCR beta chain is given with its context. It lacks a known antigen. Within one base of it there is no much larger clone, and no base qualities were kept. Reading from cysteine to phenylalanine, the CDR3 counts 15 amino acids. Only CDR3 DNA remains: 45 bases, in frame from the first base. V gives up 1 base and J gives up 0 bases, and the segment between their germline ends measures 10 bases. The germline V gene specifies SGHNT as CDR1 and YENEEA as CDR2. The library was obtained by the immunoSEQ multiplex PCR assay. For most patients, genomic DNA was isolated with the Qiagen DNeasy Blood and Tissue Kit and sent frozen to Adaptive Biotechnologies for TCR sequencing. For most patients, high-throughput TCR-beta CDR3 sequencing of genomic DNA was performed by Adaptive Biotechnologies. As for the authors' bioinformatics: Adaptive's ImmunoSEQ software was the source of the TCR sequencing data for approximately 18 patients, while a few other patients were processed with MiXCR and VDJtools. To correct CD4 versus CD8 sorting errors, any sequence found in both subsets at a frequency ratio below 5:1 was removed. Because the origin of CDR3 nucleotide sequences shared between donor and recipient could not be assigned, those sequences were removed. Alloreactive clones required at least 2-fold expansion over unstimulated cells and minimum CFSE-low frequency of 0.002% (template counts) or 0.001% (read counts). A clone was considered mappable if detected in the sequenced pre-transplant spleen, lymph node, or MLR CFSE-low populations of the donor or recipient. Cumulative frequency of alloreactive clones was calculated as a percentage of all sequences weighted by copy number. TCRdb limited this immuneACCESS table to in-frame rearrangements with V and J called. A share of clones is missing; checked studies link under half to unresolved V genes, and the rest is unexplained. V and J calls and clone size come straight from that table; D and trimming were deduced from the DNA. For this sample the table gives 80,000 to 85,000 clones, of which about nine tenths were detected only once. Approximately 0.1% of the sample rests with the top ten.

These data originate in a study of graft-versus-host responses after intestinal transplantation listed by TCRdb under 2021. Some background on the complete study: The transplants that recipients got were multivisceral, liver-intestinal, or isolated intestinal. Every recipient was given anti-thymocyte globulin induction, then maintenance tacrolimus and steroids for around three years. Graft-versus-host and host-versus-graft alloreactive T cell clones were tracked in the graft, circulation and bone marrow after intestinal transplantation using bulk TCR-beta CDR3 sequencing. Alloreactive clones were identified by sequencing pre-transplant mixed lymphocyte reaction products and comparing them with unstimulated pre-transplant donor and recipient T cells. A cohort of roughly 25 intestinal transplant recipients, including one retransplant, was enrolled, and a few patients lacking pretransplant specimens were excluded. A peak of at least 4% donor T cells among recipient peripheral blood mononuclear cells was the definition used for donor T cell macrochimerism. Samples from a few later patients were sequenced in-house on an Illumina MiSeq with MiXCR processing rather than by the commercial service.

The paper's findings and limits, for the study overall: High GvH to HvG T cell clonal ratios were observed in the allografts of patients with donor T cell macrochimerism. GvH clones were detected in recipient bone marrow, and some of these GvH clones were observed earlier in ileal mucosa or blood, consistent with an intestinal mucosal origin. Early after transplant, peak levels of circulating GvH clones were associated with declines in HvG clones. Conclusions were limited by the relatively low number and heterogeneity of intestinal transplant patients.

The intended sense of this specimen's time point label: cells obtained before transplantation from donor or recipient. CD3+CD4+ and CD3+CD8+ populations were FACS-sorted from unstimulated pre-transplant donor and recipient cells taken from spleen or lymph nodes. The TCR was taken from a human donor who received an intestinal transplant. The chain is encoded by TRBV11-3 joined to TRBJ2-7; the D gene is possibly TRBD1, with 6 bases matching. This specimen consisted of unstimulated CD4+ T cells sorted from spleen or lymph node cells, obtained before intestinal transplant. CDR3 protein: CASSLVRGSSYEQYF. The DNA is TGTGCCAGCAGCTTAGTAAGGGGGAGCTCCTACGAGCAGTACTTC.